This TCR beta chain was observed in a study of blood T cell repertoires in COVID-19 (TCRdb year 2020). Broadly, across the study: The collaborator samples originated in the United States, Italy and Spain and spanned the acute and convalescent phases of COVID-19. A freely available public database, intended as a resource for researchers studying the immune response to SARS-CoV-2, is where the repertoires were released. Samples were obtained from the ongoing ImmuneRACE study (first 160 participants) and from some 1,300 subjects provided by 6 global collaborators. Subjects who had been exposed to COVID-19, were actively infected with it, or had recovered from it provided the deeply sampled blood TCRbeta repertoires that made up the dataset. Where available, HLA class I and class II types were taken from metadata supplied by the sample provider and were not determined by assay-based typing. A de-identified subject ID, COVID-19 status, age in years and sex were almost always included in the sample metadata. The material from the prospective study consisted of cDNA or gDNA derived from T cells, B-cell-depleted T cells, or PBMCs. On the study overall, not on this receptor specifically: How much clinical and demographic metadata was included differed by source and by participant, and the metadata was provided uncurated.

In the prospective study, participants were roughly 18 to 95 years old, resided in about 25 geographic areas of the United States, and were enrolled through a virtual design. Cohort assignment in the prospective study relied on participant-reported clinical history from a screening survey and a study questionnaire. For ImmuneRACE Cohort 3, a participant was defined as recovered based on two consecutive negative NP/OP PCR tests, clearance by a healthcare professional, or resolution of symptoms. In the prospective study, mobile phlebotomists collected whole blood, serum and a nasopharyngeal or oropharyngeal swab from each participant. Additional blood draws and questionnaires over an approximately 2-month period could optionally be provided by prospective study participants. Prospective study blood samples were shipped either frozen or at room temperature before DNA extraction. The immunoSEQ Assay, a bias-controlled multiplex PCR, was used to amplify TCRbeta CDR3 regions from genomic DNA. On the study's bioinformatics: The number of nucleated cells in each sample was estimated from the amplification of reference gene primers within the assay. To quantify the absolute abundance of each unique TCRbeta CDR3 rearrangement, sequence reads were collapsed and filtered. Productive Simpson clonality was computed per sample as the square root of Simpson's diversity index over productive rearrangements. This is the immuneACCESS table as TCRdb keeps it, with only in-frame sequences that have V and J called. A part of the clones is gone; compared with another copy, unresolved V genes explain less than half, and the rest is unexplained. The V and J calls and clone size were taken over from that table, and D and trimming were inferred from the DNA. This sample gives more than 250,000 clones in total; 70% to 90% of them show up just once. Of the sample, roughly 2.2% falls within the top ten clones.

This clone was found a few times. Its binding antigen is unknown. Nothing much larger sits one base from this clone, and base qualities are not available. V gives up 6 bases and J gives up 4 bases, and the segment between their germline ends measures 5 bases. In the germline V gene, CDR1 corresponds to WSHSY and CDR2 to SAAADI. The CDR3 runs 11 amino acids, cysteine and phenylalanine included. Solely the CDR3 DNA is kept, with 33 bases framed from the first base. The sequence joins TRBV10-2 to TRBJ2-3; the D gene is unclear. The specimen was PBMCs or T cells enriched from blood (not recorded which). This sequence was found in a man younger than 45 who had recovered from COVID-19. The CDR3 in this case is CASSFSDTQYF. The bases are TGCGCCAGCAGCTTCTCAGATACGCAGTATTTT.